This TCR beta chain derives from a study of T cell responses to AZD1222 COVID-19 vaccine. Study-wide results and caveats: The peak T cell response came first, and repertoires were sampled only after it.

The protocol was immunoSEQ multiplex PCR, while the TCRdb copy is restricted to in-frame clones and leaves out a portion. The sample comprises around 150,000 clones, approximately 91% of which are singletons, and just under 2% rests with the top ten. Whether given at about 4 or about 12 weeks, second doses were pooled. With respect to this clone: Its target is unknown.

There are 14 residues in the CDR3. V trimming: 3 bases; J trimming: 1 base; junction bases outside the gene matches: 3. Germline CDR1 reads SGDLS; CDR2 reads YYNGEE. The chain combines TRBV9 with TRBJ1-1; 7 nucleotides agree with TRBD1. This sequence originates from an adult who received the AZD1222 COVID-19 vaccine. The starting material was peripheral blood, obtained 28 days after the second AZD1222 dose. The CDR3 loop reads CASSGYRGNTEAFF. As DNA, the CDR3 is TGTGCCAGCAGCGGATACAGGGGGAACACTGAAGCTTTCTTT.